This record looks at one T cell receptor beta chain sequence and its context. This sample is part of a study of blood T cell repertoires in COVID-19. The wider study: COVID-19 samples collected from the United States, Italy and Spain covered acute and convalescent phases. PBMCs, B-cell-depleted T cells, or T cells provided the cDNA or gDNA that made up the material.

In the original workflow: Reference gene primer amplification gave estimated nucleated cell counts. Clones were sequenced by immunoSEQ multiplex PCR, and TCRdb holds only the in-frame ones, with some missing. The V and J calls and clone size were taken over from that table, and D and trimming were inferred from the DNA. The table shows about 180,000 clones, with nearly 90% occurring only once. The sequencing input was peripheral blood. This TCR derives from a man aged 18 to 29 who had recovered from COVID-19.

CDR3 coding DNA: TGTGCCAGCAGTTTGGTAGGACAGGGATACGAGCAGTACTTC. Amino acids: CASSLVGQGYEQYF. The V and J genes are TRBV28 and TRBJ2-7; 8 bases fit TRBD1. This CDR3 is built from 14 residues. Germline trimming cut 3 bases from V and 4 bases from J; bases unmatched to any gene: 5. Germline V gene lookup returns CDR1 MDHEN and CDR2 SYDVKM.